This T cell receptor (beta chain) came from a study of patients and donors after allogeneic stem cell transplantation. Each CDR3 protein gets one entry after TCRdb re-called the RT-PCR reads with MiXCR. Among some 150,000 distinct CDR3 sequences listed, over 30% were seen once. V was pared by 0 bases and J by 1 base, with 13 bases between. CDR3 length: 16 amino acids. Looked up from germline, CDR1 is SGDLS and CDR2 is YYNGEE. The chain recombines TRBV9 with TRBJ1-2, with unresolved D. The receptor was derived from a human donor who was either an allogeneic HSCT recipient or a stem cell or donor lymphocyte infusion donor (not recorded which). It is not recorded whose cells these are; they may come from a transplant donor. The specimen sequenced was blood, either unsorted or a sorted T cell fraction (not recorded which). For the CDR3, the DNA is TGTGCCAGCAGCGTAGGGCCAGGACGGCTTAACTATGGCTACACCTTC. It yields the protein CASSVGPGRLNYGYTF.